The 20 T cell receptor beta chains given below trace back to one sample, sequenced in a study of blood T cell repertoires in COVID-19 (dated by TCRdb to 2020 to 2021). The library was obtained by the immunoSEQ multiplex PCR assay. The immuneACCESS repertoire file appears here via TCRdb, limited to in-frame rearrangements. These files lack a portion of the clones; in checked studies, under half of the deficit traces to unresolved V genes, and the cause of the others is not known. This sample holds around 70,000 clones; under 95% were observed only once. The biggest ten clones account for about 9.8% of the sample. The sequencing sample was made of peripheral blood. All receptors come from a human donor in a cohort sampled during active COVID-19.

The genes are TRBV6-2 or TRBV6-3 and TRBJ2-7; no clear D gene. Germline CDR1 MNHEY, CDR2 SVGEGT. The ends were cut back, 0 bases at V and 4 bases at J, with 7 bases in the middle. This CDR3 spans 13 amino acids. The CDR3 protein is CASSYSVRYEQYF. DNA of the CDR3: TGTGCCAGCAGTTACTCGGTCCGGTACGAGCAGTACTTC.

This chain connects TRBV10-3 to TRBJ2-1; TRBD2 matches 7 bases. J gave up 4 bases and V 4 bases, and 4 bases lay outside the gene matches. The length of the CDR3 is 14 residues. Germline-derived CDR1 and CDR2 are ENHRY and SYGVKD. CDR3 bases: TGTGCCATCAGTGGGCTAGCGGATTACAATGAGCAGTTCTTC. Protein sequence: CAISGLADYNEQFF.

In nucleotides, the CDR3 is TGTGCCAGTAGTATCATGGTACAGTTGAACACTGAAGCTTTCTTT. Translated, it gives CASSIMVQLNTEAFF. The chain combines TRBV19 with TRBJ1-1; D is unclear. Trimming removed 3 bases from V and 0 bases from J, with 11 bases in between. The germline V gene encodes CDR1 LNHDA and CDR2 SQIVND (reference sequence). The CDR3 is 15 amino acids.

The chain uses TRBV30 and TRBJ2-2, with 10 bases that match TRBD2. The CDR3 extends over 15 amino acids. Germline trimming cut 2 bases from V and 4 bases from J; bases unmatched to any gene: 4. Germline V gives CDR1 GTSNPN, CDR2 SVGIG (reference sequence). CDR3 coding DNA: TGTGCCTGGAGTCTAGCGGGAGCTATCACCGGGGAGCTGTTTTTT. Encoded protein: CAWSLAGAITGELFF.

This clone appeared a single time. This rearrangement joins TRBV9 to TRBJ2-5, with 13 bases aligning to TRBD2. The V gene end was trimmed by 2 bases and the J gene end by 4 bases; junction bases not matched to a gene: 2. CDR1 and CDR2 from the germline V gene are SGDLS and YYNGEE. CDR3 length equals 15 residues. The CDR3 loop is CASSVRTSGRETQYF. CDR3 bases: TGTGCCAGCAGCGTCAGGACTAGCGGGAGAGAGACCCAGTACTTC.

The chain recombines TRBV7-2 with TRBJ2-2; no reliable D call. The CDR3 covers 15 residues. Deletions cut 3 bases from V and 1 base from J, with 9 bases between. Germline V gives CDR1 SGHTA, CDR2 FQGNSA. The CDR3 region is CASSLVPRNTGELFF. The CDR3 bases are TGTGCCAGCAGCTTGGTTCCGAGGAACACCGGGGAGCTGTTTTTT. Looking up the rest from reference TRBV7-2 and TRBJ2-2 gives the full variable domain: GAGVSQSPSNKVTEKGKDVELRCDPISGHTALYWYRQSLGQGLEFLIYFQGNSAPDKSGLPSDRFSAERTGGSVSTLTIQRTQQEDSAVYLCASSLVPRNTGELFFGEGSRLTVL.

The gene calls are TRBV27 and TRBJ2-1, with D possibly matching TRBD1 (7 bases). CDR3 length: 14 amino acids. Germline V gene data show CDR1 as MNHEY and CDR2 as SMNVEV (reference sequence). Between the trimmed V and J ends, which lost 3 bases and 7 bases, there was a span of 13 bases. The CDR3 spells CASSFEGAGNEQFF. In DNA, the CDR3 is TGTGCCAGCAGTTTCGAGGGGGCGGGGAATGAGCAGTTCTTC.

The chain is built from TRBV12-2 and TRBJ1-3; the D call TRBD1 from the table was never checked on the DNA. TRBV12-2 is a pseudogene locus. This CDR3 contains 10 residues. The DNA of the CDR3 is TGTGCAAGTCGAACTAGGGACAAAGATTTT. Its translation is CASRTRDKDF.

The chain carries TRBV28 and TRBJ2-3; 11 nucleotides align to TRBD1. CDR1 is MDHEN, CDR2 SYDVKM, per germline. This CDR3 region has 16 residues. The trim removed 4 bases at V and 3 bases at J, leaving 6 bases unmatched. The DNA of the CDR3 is TGTGCCAGCAGTTATGCGGGACAGGGGGGGACAGATACGCAGTATTTT. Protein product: CASSYAGQGGTDTQYF.

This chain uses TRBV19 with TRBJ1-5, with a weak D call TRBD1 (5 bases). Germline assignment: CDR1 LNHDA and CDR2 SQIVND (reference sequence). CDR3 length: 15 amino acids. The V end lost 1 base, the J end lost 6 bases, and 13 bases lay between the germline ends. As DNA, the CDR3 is TGTGCCAGTAGTATAGTGCCAGGGAATATTCAGCCCCAGCATTTT. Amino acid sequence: CASSIVPGNIQPQHF.

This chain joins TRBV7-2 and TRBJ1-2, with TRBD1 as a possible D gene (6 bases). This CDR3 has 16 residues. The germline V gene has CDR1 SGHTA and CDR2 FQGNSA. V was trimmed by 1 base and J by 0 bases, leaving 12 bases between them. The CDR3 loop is CASSLVRDTSNYGYTF. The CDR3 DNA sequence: TGTGCCAGCAGCTTAGTCCGGGACACGTCTAACTATGGCTACACCTTC.

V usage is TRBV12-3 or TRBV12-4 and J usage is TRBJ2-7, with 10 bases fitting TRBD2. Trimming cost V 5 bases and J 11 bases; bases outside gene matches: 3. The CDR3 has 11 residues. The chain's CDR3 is CASSTGLAEYF. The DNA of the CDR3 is TGTGCCAGCAGTACAGGACTAGCGGAGTACTTC.

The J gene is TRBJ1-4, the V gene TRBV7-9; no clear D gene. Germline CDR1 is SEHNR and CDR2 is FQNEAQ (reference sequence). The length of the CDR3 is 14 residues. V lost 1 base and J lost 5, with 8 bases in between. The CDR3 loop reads CASSLDYSNEKLFF. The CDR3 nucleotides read TGTGCCAGCAGCTTAGACTATTCCAATGAAAAACTGTTTTTT.

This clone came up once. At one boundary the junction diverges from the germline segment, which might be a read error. The CDR3 DNA is TGTGCCAGTAGTGCTTACGGGGGGAGCACAGATACGCAGTATTTT. It yields the protein CASSAYGGSTDTQYF. The J gene is TRBJ2-3, the V gene TRBV25-1; TRBD2 matches at 7 bases. This CDR3 is built from 15 residues. Germline CDR1 MGHDK, CDR2 SYGVNS.

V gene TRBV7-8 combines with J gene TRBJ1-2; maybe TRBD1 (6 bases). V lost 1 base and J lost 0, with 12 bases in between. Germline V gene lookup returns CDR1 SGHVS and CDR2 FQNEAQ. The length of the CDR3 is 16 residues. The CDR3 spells CASSLVGGASNYGYTF. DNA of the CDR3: TGTGCCAGCAGCTTAGTGGGGGGGGCGTCTAACTATGGCTACACCTTC.

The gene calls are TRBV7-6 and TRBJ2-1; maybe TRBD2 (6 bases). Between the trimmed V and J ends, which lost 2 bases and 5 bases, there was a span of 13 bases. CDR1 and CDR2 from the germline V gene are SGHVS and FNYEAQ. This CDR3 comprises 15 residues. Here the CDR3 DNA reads TGTGCCAGCAGCTTACGGTCGGGAGCTAACAATGAGCAGTTCTTC. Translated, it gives CASSLRSGANNEQFF.

The CDR3 coding sequence is TGTGCCAGTAGTATTGGGAGGGGCGAGCAGTACTTC. This gives the protein CASSIGRGEQYF. This chain uses TRBV19 with TRBJ2-7, with TRBD2 identical over 7 bases. This CDR3 is built from 12 residues. Germline CDR1 LNHDA, CDR2 SQIVND (reference sequence). After removal of 3 bases from V and 6 bases from J, the junction contained 2 bases not matched to a gene.

CDR3 DNA: TGTGCCAGCAGTACTATTTCGAGCTCCTACAATGAGCAGTTCTTC. Translation gives CASSTISSSYNEQFF. The chain couples TRBV7-8 to TRBJ2-1; D is ambiguous. Germline V lookup: CDR1 SGHVS, CDR2 FQNEAQ. Trimming pared 6 bases from V and 0 bases from J, leaving 12 bases between. There are 15 residues in the CDR3.

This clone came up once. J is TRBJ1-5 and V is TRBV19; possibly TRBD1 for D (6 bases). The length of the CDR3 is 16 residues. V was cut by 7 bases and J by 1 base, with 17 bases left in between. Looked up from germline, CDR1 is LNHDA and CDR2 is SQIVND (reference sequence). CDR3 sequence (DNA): TGTGCCAGTACCCAGGGGCAAGGAGTGAGCAATCAGCCCCAGCATTTT. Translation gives CASTQGQGVSNQPQHF.

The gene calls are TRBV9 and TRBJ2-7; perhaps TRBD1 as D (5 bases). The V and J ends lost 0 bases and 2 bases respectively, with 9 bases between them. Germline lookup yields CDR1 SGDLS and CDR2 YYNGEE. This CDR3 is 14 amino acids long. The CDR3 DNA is TGTGCCAGCAGCGTAGAAGACAGCCCCTACGAGCAGTACTTC. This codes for CASSVEDSPYEQYF.